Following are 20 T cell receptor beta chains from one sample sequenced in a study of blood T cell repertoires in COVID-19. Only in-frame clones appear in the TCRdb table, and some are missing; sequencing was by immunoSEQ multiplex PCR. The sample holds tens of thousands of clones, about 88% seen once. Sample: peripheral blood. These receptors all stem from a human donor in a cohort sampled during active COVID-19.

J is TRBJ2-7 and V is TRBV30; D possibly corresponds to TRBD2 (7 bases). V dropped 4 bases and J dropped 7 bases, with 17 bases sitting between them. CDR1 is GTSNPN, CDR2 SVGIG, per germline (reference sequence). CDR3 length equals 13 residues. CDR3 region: CAWKGGNTEEQYF. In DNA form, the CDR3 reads TGTGCCTGGAAGGGGGGGAATACGGAGGAGCAGTACTTC.

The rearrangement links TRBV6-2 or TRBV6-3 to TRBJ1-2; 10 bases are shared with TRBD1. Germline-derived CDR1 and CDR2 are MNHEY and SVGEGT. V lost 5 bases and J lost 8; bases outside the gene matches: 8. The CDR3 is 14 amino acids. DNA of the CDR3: TGTGCCAGCAGTAGCTCGGGACAGGGGATGGGCTACACCTTC. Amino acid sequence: CASSSSGQGMGYTF.

The CDR3, as DNA: TGTGCCAGCAGCTTGGACAGGGGGCTGTCTAATGAAAAACTGTTTTTT. This gives the protein CASSLDRGLSNEKLFF. The chain is built from TRBV7-9 and TRBJ1-4; 11 bases agree with TRBD1. Germline assignment: CDR1 SEHNR and CDR2 FQNEAQ (reference sequence). Trimming at V came to 3 bases and at J to 3 bases, leaving 3 bases not matched to a gene. The CDR3 contains 16 residues. Together with reference TRBV7-9 and TRBJ1-4, the CDR3 gives the full variable domain: DTGVSQNPRHKITKRGQNVTFRCDPISEHNRLYWYRQTLGQGPEFLTYFQNEAQLEKSRLLSDRFSAERPKGSFSTLEIQRTEQGDSAMYLCASSLDRGLSNEKLFFGSGTQLSVL.

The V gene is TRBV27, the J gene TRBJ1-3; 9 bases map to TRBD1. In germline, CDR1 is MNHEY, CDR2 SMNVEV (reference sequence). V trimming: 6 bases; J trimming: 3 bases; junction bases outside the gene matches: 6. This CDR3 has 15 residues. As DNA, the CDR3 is TGTGCCAGCAGCCTACAGGGGGCGGGTGGAAACACCATATATTTT. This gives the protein CASSLQGAGGNTIYF.

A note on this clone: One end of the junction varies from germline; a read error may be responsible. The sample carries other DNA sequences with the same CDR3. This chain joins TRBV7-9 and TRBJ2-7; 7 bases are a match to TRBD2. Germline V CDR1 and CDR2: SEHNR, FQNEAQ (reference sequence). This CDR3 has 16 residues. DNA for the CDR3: TGTGCCAGCAGCTTAGTTCCCGCGGGGGAGTCCCACGAGCAATACTTC. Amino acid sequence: CASSLVPAGESHEQYF.

CDR3 sequence reads: CAWSVLGLAGFDEQFF. CDR3 coding DNA: TGTGCCTGGAGTGTACTGGGGCTAGCGGGATTCGATGAGCAGTTCTTC. The V gene is TRBV30, the J gene TRBJ2-1, with 9 bases aligning to TRBD2. J was trimmed by 8 bases and V by 0 bases; bases with no gene match: 11. The germline CDR1 and CDR2 sequences are GTSNPN and SVGIG (reference sequence). The length of the CDR3 is 16 residues.

The CDR3 region is CASSPRTSGNYEQYF. In nucleotides, the CDR3 is TGTGCCAGCTCACCGAGGACTAGCGGTAACTACGAGCAGTACTTC. The chain employs TRBV18 and TRBJ2-7; 10 bases agree with TRBD2. Looked up from germline, CDR1 is KGHSH and CDR2 is LQKENI. The CDR3 consists of 15 residues. The J segment lost 3 bases and the V segment lost 3 bases, leaving 5 bases of the junction unmatched.

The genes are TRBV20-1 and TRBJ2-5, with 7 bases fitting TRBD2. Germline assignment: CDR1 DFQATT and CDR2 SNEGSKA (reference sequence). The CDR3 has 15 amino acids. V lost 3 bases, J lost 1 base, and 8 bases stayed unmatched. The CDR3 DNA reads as TGCAGTGCTAGTAAACCCTCGGGGGGCCAAGAGACCCAGTACTTC. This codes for CSASKPSGGQETQYF.

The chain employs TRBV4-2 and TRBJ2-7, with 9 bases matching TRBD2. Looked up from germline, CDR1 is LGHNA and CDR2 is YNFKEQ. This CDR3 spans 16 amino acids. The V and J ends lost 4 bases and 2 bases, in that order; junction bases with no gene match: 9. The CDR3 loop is CASSRDSGSYTYEQYF. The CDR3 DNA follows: TGTGCCAGCAGCCGAGATAGCGGGAGTTACACCTACGAGCAGTACTTC.

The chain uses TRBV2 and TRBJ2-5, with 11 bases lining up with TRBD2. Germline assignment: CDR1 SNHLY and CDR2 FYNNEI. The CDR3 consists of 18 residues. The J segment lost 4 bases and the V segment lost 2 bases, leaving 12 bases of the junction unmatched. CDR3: CASSEWASGRTVRETQYF. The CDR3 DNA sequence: TGTGCCAGCAGTGAATGGGCTAGCGGGAGGACCGTGAGAGAGACCCAGTACTTC.

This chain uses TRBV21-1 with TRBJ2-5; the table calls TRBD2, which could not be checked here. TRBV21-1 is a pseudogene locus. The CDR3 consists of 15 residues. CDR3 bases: TGTGCCAGCAGCAAAGTTGAGGGAATGAAGGAGACCCAGTACTTC. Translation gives CASSKVEGMKETQYF.

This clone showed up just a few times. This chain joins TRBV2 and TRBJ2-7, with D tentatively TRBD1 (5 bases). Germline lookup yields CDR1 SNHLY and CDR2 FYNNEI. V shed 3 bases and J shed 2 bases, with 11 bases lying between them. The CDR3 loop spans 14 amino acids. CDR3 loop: CASSEDIMPYEQYF. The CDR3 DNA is TGTGCCAGCAGTGAGGACATTATGCCCTACGAGCAGTACTTC. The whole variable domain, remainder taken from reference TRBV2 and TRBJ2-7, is EPEVTQTPSHQVTQMGQEVILRCVPISNHLYFYWYRQILGQKVEFLVSFYNNEISEKSEIFDDQFSVERPDGSNFTLKIRSTKLEDSAMYFCASSEDIMPYEQYFGPGTRLTVT.

The CDR3 loop is CATLADGNTGELFF. The CDR3 bases are TGTGCCACCCTAGCGGACGGGAACACCGGGGAGCTGTTTTTT. The chain combines TRBV2 with TRBJ2-2; the match to TRBD2 covers 7 bases. Unmatched junction bases numbered 6, after V lost 10 bases and J lost 1 base. The CDR3 contains 14 residues. Germline V gene data show CDR1 as SNHLY and CDR2 as FYNNEI.

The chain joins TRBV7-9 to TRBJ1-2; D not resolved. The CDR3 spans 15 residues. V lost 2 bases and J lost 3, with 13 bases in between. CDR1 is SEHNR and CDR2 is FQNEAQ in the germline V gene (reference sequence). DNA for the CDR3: TGTGCCAGCAGCTTATGGCCAGAAAGTCACTATGGCTACACCTTC. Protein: CASSLWPESHYGYTF.

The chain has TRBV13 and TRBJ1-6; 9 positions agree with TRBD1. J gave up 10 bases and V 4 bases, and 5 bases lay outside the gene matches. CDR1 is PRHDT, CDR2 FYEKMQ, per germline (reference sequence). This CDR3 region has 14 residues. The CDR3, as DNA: TGTGCCAGCAGCTGGGGACAGGGAAACTCACCCCTCCACTTT. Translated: CASSWGQGNSPLHF.

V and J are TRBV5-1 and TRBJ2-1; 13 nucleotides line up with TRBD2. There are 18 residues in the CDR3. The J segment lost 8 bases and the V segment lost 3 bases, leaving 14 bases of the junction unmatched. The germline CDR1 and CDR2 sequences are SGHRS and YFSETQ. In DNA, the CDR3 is TGCGCCAGCAGCTGGGGAAGTTCGACTAGCGGGAGGTCCGATGAGCAGTTCTTC. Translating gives CASSWGSSTSGRSDEQFF. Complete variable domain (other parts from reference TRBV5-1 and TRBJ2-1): KAGVTQTPRYLIKTRGQQVTLSCSPISGHRSVSWYQQTPGQGLQFLFEYFSETQRNKGNFPGRFSGRQFSNSRSEMNVSTLELGDSALYLCASSWGSSTSGRSDEQFFGPGTRLTVL.

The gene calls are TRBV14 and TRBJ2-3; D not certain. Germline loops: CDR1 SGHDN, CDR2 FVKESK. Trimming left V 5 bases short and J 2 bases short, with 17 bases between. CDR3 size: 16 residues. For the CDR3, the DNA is TGTGCCAGCAGCGGCGTCTCTAGGTTGGCCACAGATACGCAGTATTTT. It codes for CASSGVSRLATDTQYF.

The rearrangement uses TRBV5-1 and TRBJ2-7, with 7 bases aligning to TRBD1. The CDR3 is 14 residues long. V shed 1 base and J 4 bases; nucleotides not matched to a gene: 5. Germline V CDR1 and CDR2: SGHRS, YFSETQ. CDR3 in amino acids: CASSLTGQAYEQYF. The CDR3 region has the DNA TGCGCCAGCAGCTTGACCGGACAGGCATACGAGCAGTACTTC.

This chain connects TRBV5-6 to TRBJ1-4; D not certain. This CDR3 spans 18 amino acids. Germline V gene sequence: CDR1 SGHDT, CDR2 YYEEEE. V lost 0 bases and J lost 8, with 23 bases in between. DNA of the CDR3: TGTGCCAGCAGCTTGGCTCTTCTCGGGTTTAGGAGTAAGGAAAAACTGTTTTTT. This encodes CASSLALLGFRSKEKLFF.

CDR3 in DNA: TGTGCCAGCAGCTTAGTGGGACTAGCGGGTACAGATACGCAGTATTTT. It is translated as CASSLVGLAGTDTQYF. The chain employs TRBV7-9 and TRBJ2-3; 12 bases are shared with TRBD2. V was clipped by 1 base and J by 3 bases; unmatched bases: 2. There are 16 residues in the CDR3. CDR1 is SEHNR and CDR2 is FQNEAQ in the germline V gene (reference sequence).